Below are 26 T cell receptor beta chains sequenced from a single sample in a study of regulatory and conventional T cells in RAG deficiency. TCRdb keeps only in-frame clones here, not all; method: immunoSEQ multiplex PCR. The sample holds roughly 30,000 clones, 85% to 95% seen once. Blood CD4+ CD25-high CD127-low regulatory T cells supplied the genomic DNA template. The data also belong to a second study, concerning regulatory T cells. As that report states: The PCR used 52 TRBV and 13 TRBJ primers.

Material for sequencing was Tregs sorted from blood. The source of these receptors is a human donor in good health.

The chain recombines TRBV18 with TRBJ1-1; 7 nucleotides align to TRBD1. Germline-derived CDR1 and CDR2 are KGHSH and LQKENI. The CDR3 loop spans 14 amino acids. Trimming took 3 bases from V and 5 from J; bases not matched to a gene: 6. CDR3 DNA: TGTGCCAGCTCACCGCTAAGCAGGGGGACTGAAGCTTTCTTT. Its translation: CASSPLSRGTEAFF.

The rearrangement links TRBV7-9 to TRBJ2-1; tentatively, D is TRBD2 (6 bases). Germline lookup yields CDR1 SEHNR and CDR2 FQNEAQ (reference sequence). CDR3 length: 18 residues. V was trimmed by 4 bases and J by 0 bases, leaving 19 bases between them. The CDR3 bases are TGTGCCAGCAGCTCCCCCCTTGGCGGGGCAAGCTCCTACAATGAGCAGTTCTTC. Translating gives CASSSPLGGASSYNEQFF.

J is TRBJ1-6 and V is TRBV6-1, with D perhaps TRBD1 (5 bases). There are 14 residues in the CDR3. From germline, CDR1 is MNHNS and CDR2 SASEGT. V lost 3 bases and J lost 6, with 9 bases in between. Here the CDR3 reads CASSDGAGNSPLHF. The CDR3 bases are TGTGCCAGCAGTGACGGGGCTGGTAATTCACCCCTCCACTTT.

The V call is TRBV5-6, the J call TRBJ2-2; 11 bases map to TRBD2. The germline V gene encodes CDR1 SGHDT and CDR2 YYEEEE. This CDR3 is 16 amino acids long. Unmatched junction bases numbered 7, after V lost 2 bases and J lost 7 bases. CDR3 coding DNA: TGTGCCAGCAGCTTTAGCGGGGGGGCCTGGAACGGGGAGCTGTTTTTT. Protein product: CASSFSGGAWNGELFF.

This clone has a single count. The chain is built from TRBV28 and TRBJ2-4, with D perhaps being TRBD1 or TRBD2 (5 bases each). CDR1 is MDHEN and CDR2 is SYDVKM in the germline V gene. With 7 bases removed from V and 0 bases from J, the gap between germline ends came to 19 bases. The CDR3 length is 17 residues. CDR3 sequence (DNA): TGTGCCAGCACCTTGGGCAGGGAGACACTAGCCAAAAACATTCAGTACTTC. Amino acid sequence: CASTLGRETLAKNIQYF. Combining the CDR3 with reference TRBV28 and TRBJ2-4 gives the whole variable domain DVKVTQSSRYLVKRTGEKVFLECVQDMDHENMFWYRQDPGLGLRLIYFSYDVKMKEKGDIPEGYSVSREKKERFSLILESASTNQTSMYLCASTLGRETLAKNIQYFGAGTRLSVL.

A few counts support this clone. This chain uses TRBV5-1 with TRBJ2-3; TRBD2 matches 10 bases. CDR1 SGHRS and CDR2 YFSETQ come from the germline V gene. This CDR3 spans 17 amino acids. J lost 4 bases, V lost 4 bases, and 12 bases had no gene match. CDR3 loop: CASSDGAGGTLADTQYF. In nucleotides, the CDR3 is TGCGCCAGCAGCGACGGAGCGGGGGGGACTCTGGCAGATACGCAGTATTTT.

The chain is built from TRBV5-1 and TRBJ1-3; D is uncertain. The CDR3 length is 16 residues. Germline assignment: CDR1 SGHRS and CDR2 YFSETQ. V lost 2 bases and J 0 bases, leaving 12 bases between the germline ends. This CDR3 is CASSLGTVRSGNTIYF. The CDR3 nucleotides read TGCGCCAGCAGCTTAGGCACAGTGCGCTCTGGAAACACCATATATTTT.

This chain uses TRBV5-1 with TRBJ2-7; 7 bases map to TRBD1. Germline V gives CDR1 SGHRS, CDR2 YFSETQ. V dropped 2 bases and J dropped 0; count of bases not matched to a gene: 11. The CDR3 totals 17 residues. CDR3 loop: CASSLFYGTVSSYEQYF. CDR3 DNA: TGCGCCAGCAGCTTATTTTATGGGACAGTCAGCTCCTACGAGCAGTACTTC.

The CDR3 sequence: CASSDGGRETQYF. The CDR3 nucleotides read TGTGCCAGCAGTGACGGGGGGAGAGAGACCCAGTACTTC. The chain recombines TRBV28 with TRBJ2-5; 7 nucleotides align to TRBD2. Germline-derived CDR1 and CDR2 are MDHEN and SYDVKM. The junction had 4 bases not matched to a gene; V was cut back by 5 bases and J by 4 bases. The CDR3 contains 13 residues.

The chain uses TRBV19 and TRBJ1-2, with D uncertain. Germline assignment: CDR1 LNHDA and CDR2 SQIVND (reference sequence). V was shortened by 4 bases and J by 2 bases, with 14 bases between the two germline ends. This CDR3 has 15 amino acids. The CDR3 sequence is CASSTKPDGNYGYTF. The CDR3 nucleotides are TGTGCCAGTAGTACGAAGCCGGACGGAAACTATGGCTACACCTTC.

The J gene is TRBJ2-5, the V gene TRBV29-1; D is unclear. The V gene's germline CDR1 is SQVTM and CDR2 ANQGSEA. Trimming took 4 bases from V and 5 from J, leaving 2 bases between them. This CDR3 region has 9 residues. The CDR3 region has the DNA TGCAGCGTTGGGGAGACCCAGTACTTC. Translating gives CSVGETQYF.

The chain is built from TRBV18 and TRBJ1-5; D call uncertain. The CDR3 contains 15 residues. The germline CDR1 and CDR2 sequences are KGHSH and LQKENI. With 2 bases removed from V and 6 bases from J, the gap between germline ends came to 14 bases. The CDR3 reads CASSPGQAASQPQHF. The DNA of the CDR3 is TGTGCCAGCTCACCAGGGCAGGCTGCGAGTCAGCCCCAGCATTTT.

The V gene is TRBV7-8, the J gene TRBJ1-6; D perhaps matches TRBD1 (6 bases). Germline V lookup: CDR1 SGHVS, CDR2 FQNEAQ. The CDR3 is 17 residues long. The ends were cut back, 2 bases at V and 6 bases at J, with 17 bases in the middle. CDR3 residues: CASSLLLRDTRNSPLHF. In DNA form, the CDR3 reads TGTGCCAGCAGCTTATTGCTTCGGGACACCCGTAATTCACCCCTCCACTTT. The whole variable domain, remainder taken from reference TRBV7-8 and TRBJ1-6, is GAGVSQSPRYKVAKRGQDVALRCDPISGHVSLFWYQQALGQGPEFLTYFQNEAQLDKSGLPSDRFFAERPEGSVSTLKIQRTQQEDSAVYLCASSLLLRDTRNSPLHFGNGTRLTVT.

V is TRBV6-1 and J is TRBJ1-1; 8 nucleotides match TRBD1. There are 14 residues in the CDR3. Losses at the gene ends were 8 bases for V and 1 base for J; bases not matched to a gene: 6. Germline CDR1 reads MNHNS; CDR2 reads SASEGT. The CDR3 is CASGYGTGNTEAFF. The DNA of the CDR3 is TGTGCCAGCGGATACGGGACAGGGAACACTGAAGCTTTCTTT.

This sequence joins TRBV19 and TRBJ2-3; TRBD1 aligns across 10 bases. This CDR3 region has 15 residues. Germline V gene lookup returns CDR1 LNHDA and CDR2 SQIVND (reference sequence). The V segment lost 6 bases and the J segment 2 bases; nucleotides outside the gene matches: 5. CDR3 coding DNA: TGTGCCAGTAGGAGGGGACAGGGGAACACAGATACGCAGTATTTT. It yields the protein CASRRGQGNTDTQYF. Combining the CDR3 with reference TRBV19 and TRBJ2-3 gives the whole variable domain DGGITQSPKYLFRKEGQNVTLSCEQNLNHDAMYWYRQDPGQGLRLIYYSQIVNDFQKGDIAEGYSVSREKKESFPLTVTSAQKNPTAFYLCASRRGQGNTDTQYFGPGTRLTVL.

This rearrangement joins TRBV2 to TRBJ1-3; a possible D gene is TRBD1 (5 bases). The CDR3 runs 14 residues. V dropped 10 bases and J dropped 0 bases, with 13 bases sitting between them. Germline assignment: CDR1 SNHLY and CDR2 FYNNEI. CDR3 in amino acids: CATQEGSSGNTIYF. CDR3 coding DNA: TGTGCCACCCAAGAGGGGTCCTCTGGAAACACCATATATTTT.

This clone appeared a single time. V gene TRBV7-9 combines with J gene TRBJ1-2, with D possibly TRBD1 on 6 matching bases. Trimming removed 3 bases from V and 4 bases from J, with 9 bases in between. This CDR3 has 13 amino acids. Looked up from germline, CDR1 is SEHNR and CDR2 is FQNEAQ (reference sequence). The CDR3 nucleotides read TGTGCCAGCAGCTTTGGGACAACCTATGGCTACACCTTC. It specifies CASSFGTTYGYTF.

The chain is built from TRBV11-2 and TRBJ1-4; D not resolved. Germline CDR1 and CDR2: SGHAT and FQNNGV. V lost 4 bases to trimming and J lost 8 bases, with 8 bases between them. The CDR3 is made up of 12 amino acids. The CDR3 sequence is CASSSWGEKLFF. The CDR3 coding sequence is TGTGCCAGCAGCTCTTGGGGAGAAAAACTGTTTTTT.

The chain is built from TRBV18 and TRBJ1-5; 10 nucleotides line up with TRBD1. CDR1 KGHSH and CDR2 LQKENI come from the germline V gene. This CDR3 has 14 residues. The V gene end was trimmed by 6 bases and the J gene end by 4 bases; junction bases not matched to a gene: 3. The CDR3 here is CASSPGQGNQPQHF. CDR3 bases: TGTGCCAGCTCTCCGGGACAGGGGAATCAGCCCCAGCATTTT.

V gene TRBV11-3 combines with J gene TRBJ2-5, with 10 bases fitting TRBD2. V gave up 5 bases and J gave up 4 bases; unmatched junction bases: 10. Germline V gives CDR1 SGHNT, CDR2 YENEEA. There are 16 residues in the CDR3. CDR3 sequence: CASSLGRTSGLETQYF. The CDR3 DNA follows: TGTGCCAGCAGCCTCGGGAGGACTAGCGGTTTAGAGACCCAGTACTTC.

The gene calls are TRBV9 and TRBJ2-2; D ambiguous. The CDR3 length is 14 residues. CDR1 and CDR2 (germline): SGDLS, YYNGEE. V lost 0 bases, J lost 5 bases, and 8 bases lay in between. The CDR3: CASSVGFGTGELFF. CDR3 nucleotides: TGTGCCAGCAGCGTAGGGTTCGGAACCGGGGAGCTGTTTTTT.

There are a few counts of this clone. CDR3 residues: CASSLGPLREKLFF. CDR3 coding DNA: TGTGCCAGCAGTTTAGGCCCACTGAGGGAAAAACTGTTTTTT. J is TRBJ1-4 and V is TRBV28; D call uncertain. The CDR3 consists of 14 residues. Trimming took 2 bases from V and 8 from J, leaving 12 bases between them. The germline V gene has CDR1 MDHEN and CDR2 SYDVKM.

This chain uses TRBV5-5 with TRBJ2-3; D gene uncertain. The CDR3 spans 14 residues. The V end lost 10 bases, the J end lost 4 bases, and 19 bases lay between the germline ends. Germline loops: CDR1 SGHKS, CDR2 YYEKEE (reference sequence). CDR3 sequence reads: CASRSVLVSDTQYF. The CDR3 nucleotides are TGTGCCTCCCGGTCGGTTTTGGTCTCAGATACGCAGTATTTT.

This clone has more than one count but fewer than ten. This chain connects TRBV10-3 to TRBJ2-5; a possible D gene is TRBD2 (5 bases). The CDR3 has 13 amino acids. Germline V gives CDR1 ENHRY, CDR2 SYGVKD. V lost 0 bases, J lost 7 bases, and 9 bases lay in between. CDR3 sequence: CAISESGSGTQYF. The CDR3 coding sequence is TGTGCCATCAGTGAGTCGGGGAGTGGGACCCAGTACTTC.

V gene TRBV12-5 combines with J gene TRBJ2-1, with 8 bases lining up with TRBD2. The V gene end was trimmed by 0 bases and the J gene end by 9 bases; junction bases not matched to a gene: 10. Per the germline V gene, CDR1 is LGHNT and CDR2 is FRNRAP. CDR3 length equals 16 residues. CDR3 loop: CASGLVTPGGLSEQFF. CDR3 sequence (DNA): TGTGCTAGTGGTTTGGTAACGCCGGGGGGGCTTTCTGAGCAGTTCTTC.

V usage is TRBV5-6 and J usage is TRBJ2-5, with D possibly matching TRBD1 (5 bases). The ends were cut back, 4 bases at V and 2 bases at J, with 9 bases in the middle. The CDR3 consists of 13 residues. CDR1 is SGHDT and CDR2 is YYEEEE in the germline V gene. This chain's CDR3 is CASSPGMQETQYF. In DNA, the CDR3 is TGTGCCAGCAGCCCAGGGATGCAAGAGACCCAGTACTTC.